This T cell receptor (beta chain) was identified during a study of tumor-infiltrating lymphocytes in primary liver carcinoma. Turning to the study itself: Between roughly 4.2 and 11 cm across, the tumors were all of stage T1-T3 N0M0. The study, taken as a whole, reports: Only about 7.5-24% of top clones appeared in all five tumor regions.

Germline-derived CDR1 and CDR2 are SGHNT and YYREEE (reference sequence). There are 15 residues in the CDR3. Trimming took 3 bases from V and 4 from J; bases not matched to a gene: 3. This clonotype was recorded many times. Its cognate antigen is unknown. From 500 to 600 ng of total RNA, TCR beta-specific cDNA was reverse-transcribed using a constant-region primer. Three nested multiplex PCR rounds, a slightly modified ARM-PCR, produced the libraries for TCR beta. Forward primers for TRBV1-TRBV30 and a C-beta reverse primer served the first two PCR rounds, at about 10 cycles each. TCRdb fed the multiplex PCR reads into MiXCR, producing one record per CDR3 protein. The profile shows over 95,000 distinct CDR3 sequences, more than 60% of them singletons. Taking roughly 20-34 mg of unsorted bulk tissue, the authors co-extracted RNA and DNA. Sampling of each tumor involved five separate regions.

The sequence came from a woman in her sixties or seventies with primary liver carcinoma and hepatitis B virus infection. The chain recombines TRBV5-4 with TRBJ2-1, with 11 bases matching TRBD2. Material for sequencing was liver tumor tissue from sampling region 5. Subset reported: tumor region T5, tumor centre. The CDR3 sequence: CASSSGTSGYNEQFF. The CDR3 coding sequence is TGTGCCAGCAGCTCCGGGACTAGCGGATACAATGAGCAGTTCTTC. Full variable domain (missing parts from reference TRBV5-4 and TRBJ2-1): ETGVTQSPTHLIKTRGQQVTLRCSSQSGHNTVSWYQQALGQGPQFIFQYYREEENGRGNFPPRFSGLQFPNYSSELNVNALELDDSALYLCASSSGTSGYNEQFFGPGTRLTVL.